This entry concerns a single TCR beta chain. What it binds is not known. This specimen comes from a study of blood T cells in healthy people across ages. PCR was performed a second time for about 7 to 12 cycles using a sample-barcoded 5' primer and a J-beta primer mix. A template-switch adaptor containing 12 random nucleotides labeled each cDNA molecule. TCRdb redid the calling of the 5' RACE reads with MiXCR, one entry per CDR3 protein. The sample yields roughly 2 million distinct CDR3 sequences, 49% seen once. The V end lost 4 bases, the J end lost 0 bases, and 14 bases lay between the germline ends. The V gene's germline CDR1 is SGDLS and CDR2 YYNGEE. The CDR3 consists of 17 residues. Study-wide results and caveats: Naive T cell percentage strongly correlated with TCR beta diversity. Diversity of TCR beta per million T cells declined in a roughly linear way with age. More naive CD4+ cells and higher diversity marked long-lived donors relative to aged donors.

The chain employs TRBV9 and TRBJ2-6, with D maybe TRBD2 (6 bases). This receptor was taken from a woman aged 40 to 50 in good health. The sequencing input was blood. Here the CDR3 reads CASSSDSGGSGANVLTF. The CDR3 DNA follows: TGTGCCAGCAGCAGTGATAGCGGAGGCTCTGGGGCCAACGTCCTGACTTTC.